This T cell receptor beta chain emerged from a study of control samples from healthy donors and cancer patients. Per germline, CDR1 SGHRS and CDR2 YFSETQ. The length of the CDR3 is 15 residues. Of note for this clone: At one end the junction does not follow the germline gene, possibly because of a read error.

The repertoire was sequenced with immunoSEQ multiplex PCR; TCRdb's copy has only in-frame clones and lacks some. The sample has 150,000 or so clones, about 94% seen once. The sequence came from a man in his forties or fifties in good health. Source material: blood. J is TRBJ2-6 and V is TRBV5-1; 7 bases line up with TRBD1. CDR3 sequence reads: CASSPDRAGANALTF. CDR3 sequence (DNA): TGCGCCAGCAGCCCCGACAGGGCTGGGGCCAACGCCCTGACTTTC. The full variable domain, its missing parts supplied by reference TRBV5-1 and TRBJ2-6, is KAGVTQTPRYLIKTRGQQVTLSCSPISGHRSVSWYQQTPGQGLQFLFEYFSETQRNKGNFPGRFSGRQFSNSRSEMNVSTLELGDSALYLCASSPDRAGANALTFGAGSRLTVL.